This T cell receptor (beta chain) appears in the sequencing data of a study of CD8+ T cells in alopecia areata. Findings of the study overall: Higher clonality than in normal scalp was seen in lesional scalp, especially alopecia totalis/universalis. Sequencing of scalp tissue also captures the resident alphabeta T cells of normal skin. Sharing of TCR sequences between patients (possibly for HLA-related reasons) was less clear than in mice.

Reverse transcription of extracted RNA yielded cDNA, which provided the sequencing template. Some clones are missing from TCRdb's copy, which holds only in-frame ones; the method was immunoSEQ multiplex PCR. The sample records over 150,000 clones, roughly 50% being singletons. Sorting of PBMCs yielded the CD4+ and CD8+ T cells. On this clone: The antigen is not known.

After removal of 5 bases from V and 8 bases from J, the junction contained 5 bases not matched to a gene. The length of the CDR3 is 13 residues. CDR1 and CDR2 from the germline V gene are MNHEY and SVGAGI. Sequencing was done on a sample of CD8+ T cells sorted from blood. The TCR comes from a human donor in good health. The rearrangement joins TRBV6-5 to TRBJ1-2, with 10 bases aligning to TRBD1. CDR3 coding DNA: TGTGCCAGCAGTGGGGACAGGGGACGGGGCTACACCTTC. As protein: CASSGDRGRGYTF.